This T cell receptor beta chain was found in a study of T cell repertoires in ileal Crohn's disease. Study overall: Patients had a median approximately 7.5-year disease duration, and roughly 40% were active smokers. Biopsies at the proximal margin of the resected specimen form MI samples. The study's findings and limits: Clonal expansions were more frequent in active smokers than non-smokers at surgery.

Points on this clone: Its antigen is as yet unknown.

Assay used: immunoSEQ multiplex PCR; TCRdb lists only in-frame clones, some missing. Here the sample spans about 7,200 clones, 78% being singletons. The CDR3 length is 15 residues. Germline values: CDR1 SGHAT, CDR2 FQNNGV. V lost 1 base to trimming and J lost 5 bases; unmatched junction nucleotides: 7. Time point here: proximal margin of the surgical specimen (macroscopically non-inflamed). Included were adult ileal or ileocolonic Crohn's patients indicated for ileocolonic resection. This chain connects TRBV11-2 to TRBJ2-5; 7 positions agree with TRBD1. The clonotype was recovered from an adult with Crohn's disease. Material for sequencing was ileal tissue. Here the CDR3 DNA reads TGTGCCAGCAGCTTAGCCCGGGACAGAGGGGAGACCCAGTACTTC. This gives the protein CASSLARDRGETQYF.